A selection of T cell receptor beta chains follows, all from one sample in a study of cytotoxic CD8 clonotypes in ibrutinib-treated CLL. The assay was immunoSEQ multiplex PCR, and TCRdb's table has in-frame clones only and misses some. The repertoire holds 250,000 to 350,000 clones, around 77% seen once, with roughly 6% in the top ten. Source: PBMCs, taken at disease progression, from a patient treated with ibrutinib. The receptors stem from a human donor with chronic lymphocytic leukemia. CDR3s include the opening cysteine and the closing phenylalanine or tryptophan. A D gene is named only where the DNA matches it firmly. Not all rows give a size; the values are once, few, many and, for expanded clones, a class.

V	size	D	J	CDR3	DNA
TRBV4-3	few	.	TRBJ1-2	CASSLQGSAGYTF	TGCGCCAGCAGCCTACAGGGCTCGGCTGGCTACACCTTC
TRBV7-9	.	.	TRBJ2-3	CASSLQDSPTDTQYF	TGTGCCAGCAGCTTACAGGACAGCCCCACAGATACGCAGTATTTT
TRBV28	.	.	TRBJ1-1	CASSGGTEAFF	TGTGCCAGCAGCGGGGGTACTGAAGCTTTCTTT
TRBV2	once	.	TRBJ1-1	CASSESLGGGTEAFF	TGTGCCAGCAGTGAATCCCTCGGGGGCGGCACTGAAGCTTTCTTT
TRBV9	.	.	TRBJ1-2	CASSVGGGAVGYTF	TGTGCCAGCAGCGTAGGTGGGGGCGCGGTTGGCTACACCTTC
TRBV9	few	.	TRBJ2-2	CASSVSGGELFF	TGTGCCAGCAGCGTTAGCGGCGGGGAGCTGTTTTTT
TRBV9	.	TRBD2	TRBJ2-3	CASSPSGRGTDTQYF	TGTGCCAGCAGCCCGAGCGGGAGGGGGACAGATACGCAGTATTTT
TRBV27	.	TRBD2	TRBJ2-5	CASSPNSGGLQETQYF	TGTGCCAGCTCCCCAAATAGCGGGGGCCTGCAAGAGACCCAGTACTTC
TRBV6-5	.	TRBD2	TRBJ2-4	CASTGSGSDIQYF	TGTGCCAGCACGGGAAGCGGGAGTGACATTCAGTACTTC
TRBV4-1	.	.	TRBJ2-7	CASSFFKQGYEQYF	TGCGCCAGCAGCTTCTTCAAACAGGGTTACGAGCAGTACTTC
TRBV2	.	.	TRBJ1-2	CASSEGRAVYPYGYTF	TGTGCCAGCAGTGAAGGTCGGGCCGTATACCCCTATGGCTACACCTTC
TRBV27	.	TRBD2	TRBJ2-7	CASSFRASGRNYEQYF	TGTGCCAGCAGTTTTCGGGCTAGCGGGAGAAACTACGAGCAGTACTTC
TRBV19	.	TRBD2	TRBJ2-2	CASKGLARPNGELFF	TGTGCCAGTAAGGGACTAGCGAGACCGAACGGGGAGCTGTTTTTT
TRBV2	.	.	TRBJ2-7	CASSVRDEQYF	TGTGCCAGCAGTGTGCGGGACGAGCAGTACTTC
TRBV15	.	.	TRBJ2-1	CATDRGSYNEQFF	TGTGCCACCGATCGGGGCTCCTACAATGAGCAGTTCTTC
TRBV29-1	.	.	TRBJ1-3	CSVHDGGNTIYF	TGCAGCGTTCACGACGGAGGAAACACCATATATTTT
TRBV5-1	few	TRBD1	TRBJ2-5	CASSESGQGRETQYF	TGCGCCAGCAGCGAGTCTGGACAGGGCAGAGAGACCCAGTACTTC
TRBV7-2	.	.	TRBJ2-7	CASSLVFGQLTPYEQYF	TGTGCCAGCAGCTTAGTGTTTGGTCAGCTGACCCCCTACGAGCAGTACTTC
TRBV5-1	.	TRBD1	TRBJ1-4	CASSRGQGSEKLFF	TGCGCCAGCAGCAGAGGACAGGGGTCTGAAAAACTGTTTTTT
TRBV19	.	TRBD2	TRBJ2-7	CASSIQRGAYEQYF	TGTGCCAGTAGTATCCAGCGGGGGGCCTACGAGCAGTACTTC
TRBV4-1	.	TRBD1	TRBJ1-4	CASSQERTGSGSDEKLFF	TGCGCCAGCAGCCAAGAAAGGACAGGGTCGGGGAGCGATGAAAAACTGTTTTTT
TRBV18	.	.	TRBJ1-1	CASSSLPKQSEAFF	TGTGCCAGCTCGTCGCTGCCCAAACAGAGTGAAGCTTTCTTT
TRBV28	.	.	TRBJ2-5	CASRAALREAQYF	TGTGCCAGCAGGGCAGCGCTCAGGGAGGCCCAGTACTTC
TRBV28	.	.	TRBJ1-2	CASSRTGKGYGYTF	TGTGCCAGCAGTCGAACAGGGAAAGGCTATGGCTACACCTTC
TRBV10-3	few	.	TRBJ1-2	CAITIDGVYGYTF	TGTGCCATCACCATCGACGGGGTCTATGGCTACACCTTC
TRBV6-5	.	TRBD2	TRBJ2-2	CASSLLGGVGELFF	TGTGCCAGCAGTCTACTCGGGGGGGTCGGGGAGCTGTTTTTT
TRBV7-9	.	.	TRBJ1-5	CASSLTQGGNQPQHF	TGTGCCAGCAGCTTAACACAGGGCGGTAATCAGCCCCAGCATTTT
TRBV5-1	.	TRBD2	TRBJ2-3	CASSLSGIVADTQYF	TGCGCCAGCAGCTTGAGCGGGATAGTGGCAGATACGCAGTATTTT
TRBV10-3	.	.	TRBJ1-2	CAISSLGSGYNHGYTF	TGTGCCATCAGTTCCCTGGGGTCAGGGTACAATCATGGCTACACCTTC
TRBV6-5	.	.	TRBJ1-1	CASSQGLAAFF	TGTGCCAGCAGCCAGGGACTCGCAGCTTTCTTT
TRBV27	.	TRBD2	TRBJ2-3	CASSASGRLSTDTQYF	TGTGCCAGCAGCGCTAGCGGGAGGCTGAGCACAGATACGCAGTATTTT
TRBV4-1	.	.	TRBJ2-7	CASSQVGASYEQYF	TGCGCCAGCAGCCAAGTAGGAGCCTCCTACGAGCAGTACTTC
TRBV25-1	.	.	TRBJ2-1	CASSEDRASRRLF	TGTGCCAGCAGTGAAGATCGGGCCAGTAGGCGACTCTTC
TRBV29-1	.	TRBD1	TRBJ1-1	CSVEMDRLGTEAFF	TGCAGCGTTGAGATGGACAGGCTGGGAACTGAAGCTTTCTTT
TRBV7-3	.	.	TRBJ1-1	CASSVGGAMNTEAFF	TGTGCCAGCAGCGTCGGGGGGGCGATGAACACTGAAGCTTTCTTT
TRBV29-1	.	.	TRBJ2-5	CSVELTLQETQYF	TGCAGCGTTGAGTTAACTCTCCAAGAGACCCAGTACTTC
TRBV9	.	.	TRBJ1-2	CASSPRERARNYGYTF	TGTGCCAGCAGCCCCAGGGAGCGGGCAAGAAACTATGGCTACACCTTC
TRBV10-3	.	.	TRBJ2-3	CAISGRTDTQYF	TGTGCCATCAGTGGGCGCACAGATACGCAGTATTTT
TRBV6-6	.	.	TRBJ1-2	CASSYSIVWGNYGYTF	TGTGCCAGCAGTTACTCGATTGTTTGGGGGAACTATGGCTACACCTTC
TRBV18	few	TRBD2	TRBJ2-7	CASSPPGGAYYEQYF	TGTGCCAGCTCACCGCCGGGAGGGGCCTACTACGAGCAGTACTTC
TRBV18	once	.	TRBJ1-1	CASSSTDRLVRAFF	TGTGCCAGCTCGTCGACAGACAGATTGGTTAGGGCTTTCTTT
TRBV10-3	.	.	TRBJ2-1	CAISESISGSYNEQFF	TGTGCCATCAGTGAGTCAATTTCGGGCTCCTACAATGAGCAGTTCTTC
TRBV29-1	.	.	TRBJ1-3	CSVAGRVGNTIYF	TGCAGCGTTGCTGGCAGGGTTGGAAACACCATATATTTT
TRBV6-5	.	TRBD2	TRBJ2-5	CASGRGVETQYF	TGTGCCAGCGGTCGGGGGGTAGAGACCCAGTACTTC
TRBV7-2	.	.	TRBJ2-7	CASSNNYEQYF	TGTGCCAGCAGCAACAACTACGAGCAGTACTTC
TRBV6-6	.	TRBD1	TRBJ2-1	CASSSPGTDYNEQFF	TGTGCCAGCAGTTCCCCCGGGACAGATTACAATGAGCAGTTCTTC
TRBV28	.	.	TRBJ2-7	CASSWPPYEQYF	TGTGCCAGCAGTTGGCCTCCCTACGAGCAGTACTTC
TRBV4-1	.	.	TRBJ1-1	CASSQEWAGRRTEAFF	TGCGCCAGCAGCCAAGAATGGGCAGGGCGGCGGACTGAAGCTTTCTTT
TRBV7-9	.	.	TRBJ1-5	CASSLAPEGAGNQPQHF	TGTGCCAGCAGCTTAGCGCCGGAAGGGGCAGGCAATCAGCCCCAGCATTTT
TRBV7-9	.	.	TRBJ1-1	CASSSKTEAFF	TGTGCCAGCAGCTCCAAAACTGAAGCTTTCTTT
TRBV4-1	few	.	TRBJ2-3	CASSQDRWDTQYF	TGCGCCAGCAGCCAAGATCGCTGGGATACGCAGTATTTT
TRBV2	.	.	TRBJ1-4	CASTRPEGNEKLFF	TGTGCCAGCACTCGGCCCGAGGGTAATGAAAAACTGTTTTTT
TRBV2	.	.	TRBJ1-5	CASSEGSYSNQPQHF	TGTGCCAGCAGTGAGGGCAGTTATAGCAATCAGCCCCAGCATTTT
TRBV18	.	TRBD2	TRBJ2-1	CASSPGTSSYNEQFF	TGTGCCAGCTCACCAGGGACTAGCTCCTACAATGAGCAGTTCTTC
TRBV7-9	.	.	TRBJ2-1	CASSLLIYNEQFF	TGTGCCAGCAGCTTACTAATCTACAATGAGCAGTTCTTC
TRBV6-7	once	.	TRBJ2-1	CASTQGDREGDYWLYNEQFF	TGTGCCAGCACCCAGGGTGACAGGGAAGGGGACTATTGGCTATACAATGAGCAGTTCTTC
TRBV5-1	.	.	TRBJ2-7	CASSVEEGRTYEQYF	TGCGCCAGCAGCGTCGAGGAGGGGCGAACCTACGAGCAGTACTTC
TRBV7-3	.	TRBD1	TRBJ2-7	CASSLRQGFLYEQYF	TGTGCCAGCAGCTTAAGACAGGGATTTCTATACGAGCAGTACTTC